This TCR beta chain was sequenced during a study of blood T cell repertoires in COVID-19. The protocol was immunoSEQ multiplex PCR, while the TCRdb copy is restricted to in-frame clones and leaves out a portion. In the table there are around 280,000 clones, around nine tenths of which are singletons. Input material: PBMCs or T cells enriched from blood (not recorded which). The receptor was derived from a woman aged 40 to 50 who had recovered from COVID-19.

Here the CDR3 DNA reads TGTGCCAGTAGTATAACAAGCGGGAGGGCCATCAATGAGCAGTTCTTC. Amino acid sequence: CASSITSGRAINEQFF. The chain links TRBV19 to TRBJ2-1, with 10 bases matching TRBD2. The CDR3 extends over 16 amino acids. Germline V gene data show CDR1 as LNHDA and CDR2 as SQIVND (reference sequence). V trimming: 2 bases; J trimming: 6 bases; junction bases outside the gene matches: 7.